Detailed here is one T cell receptor beta chain. Its target is not known. This entry is derived from a study of beta chain features in type 1 diabetes. Turning to the study itself: Investigators examined under 140 million sorted cells across all samples. Study observations and caveats: High-TCR-expressing cells could be over-represented by cDNA sequencing.

Reverse transcription of all isolated RNA meant that expressed TCRB transcripts were sequenced. The protocol was immunoSEQ multiplex PCR, while the TCRdb copy is restricted to in-frame clones and leaves out a portion. This repertoire shows just over 600,000 clones, around 15% found once; its top ten account for about 0.097%. Sorting of CD4+ naive, central memory, regulatory and stem cell-like memory cells was performed via CD45RO/CCR7/CD25/CD127/CD95/CD27. V shed 7 bases and J shed 7 bases, with 14 bases lying between them. This CDR3 has 14 residues. Germline CDR1 reads LNHDA; CDR2 reads SQIVND (reference sequence).

Specimen: naive CD4+ T cells from blood. The V and J genes are TRBV19 and TRBJ1-6; D not certain. The receptor comes from a man aged 18-30 years in good health. The CDR3 bases are TGTGCCAGTATGGCGGACCATGCAAATTCACCCCTCCACTTT. Its protein is CASMADHANSPLHF.